The rows below give T cell receptor beta chains drawn from one sample of a study of T cell repertoires in cytomegalovirus infection. TCRdb called the reads again in MiXCR, with one record for every CDR3 protein. The sample lists 450,000 to 650,000 distinct CDR3 sequences, roughly 43% seen once, with about half in the top ten. The antigens these receptors bind are not known. This specimen was cultured PBMCs, taken from culture after CMV antigen stimulation. Receptor source: a human donor in good health (CMV status not recorded). Some clones in this sample may be carry-over from other donors' samples. The CDR3 runs from the conserved cysteine through the conserved F or W. A D gene is named only where the DNA matches it firmly. Only some rows state a clone size, as once, few, many or a class for expanded clones.

v_gene	abundance	d_gene	j_gene	CDR3aa	CDR3nt
TRBV19	-	-	TRBJ1-1	CASSSRAEDTEAFF	TGTGCCAGTAGTAGCCGGGCCGAGGACACTGAAGCTTTCTTT
TRBV20-1	once	TRBD1	TRBJ1-1	CSARRAGGPTEAFF	TGCAGTGCTAGAAGGGCAGGGGGACCGACTGAAGCTTTCTTT
TRBV7-2	many	-	TRBJ2-1	CASSRGGSYNEQFF	TGTGCCAGCAGTCGAGGAGGGTCCTACAATGAGCAGTTCTTC
TRBV4-2	-	-	TRBJ1-3	CASSQGRQLGNTIYF	TGTGCCAGCAGCCAAGGTCGTCAGTTAGGAAACACCATATATTTT
TRBV7-2	few	-	TRBJ2-2	CASSVAIGTTGELFF	TGTGCCAGCAGCGTGGCCATAGGGACGACCGGGGAGCTGTTTTTT
TRBV20-1	-	-	TRBJ2-2	CSAKAPNTGELFF	TGCAGTGCTAAGGCACCGAACACCGGGGAGCTGTTTTTT
TRBV15	-	-	TRBJ2-5	CATSRGGDVETQYF	TGTGCCACCAGCAGAGGAGGGGACGTGGAGACCCAGTACTTC
TRBV2	few	-	TRBJ1-2	CASSTRDSIGYTF	TGTGCCAGCTCGACGAGGGACTCGATCGGCTACACCTTC
TRBV6-1	-	TRBD2	TRBJ2-2	CASRSGVNTGELFF	TGTGCCAGCCGGAGCGGGGTTAACACCGGGGAGCTGTTTTTT
TRBV7-2	-	-	TRBJ2-1	CASSLASYEQFF	TGTGCCAGCAGCTTAGCCTCGTATGAGCAGTTCTTC
TRBV20-1	-	TRBD1	TRBJ2-3	CSAPPYRGPDTQYF	TGCAGTGCTCCGCCCTACAGGGGACCAGATACGCAGTATTTT
TRBV7-2	-	-	TRBJ2-1	CASSRPGANEQFF	TGTGCCAGCAGTCGACCTGGGGCTAATGAGCAGTTCTTC
TRBV7-9	few	TRBD1	TRBJ2-1	CASSLRDRDHGEQFF	TGTGCCAGCAGCCTCAGGGACAGGGATCATGGTGAGCAGTTCTTC
TRBV5-5	few	-	TRBJ2-7	CASSLAGISSYEQYF	TGTGCCAGCAGCTTGGCAGGAATTAGCTCCTACGAGCAGTACTTC
TRBV4-2	-	-	TRBJ2-7	CASSQVRNSLNEQYF	TGTGCCAGCAGCCAAGTGAGGAACAGTCTCAACGAGCAGTACTTC
TRBV12-3/TRBV12-4	-	TRBD1	TRBJ2-5	CASSLRQGIETQYF	TGTGCCAGCAGTTTAAGACAGGGGATAGAGACCCAGTACTTC
TRBV5-1	few	TRBD1	TRBJ2-2	CASSLLSQGASGELFF	TGCGCCAGCAGCTTGTTGTCACAGGGGGCGTCCGGGGAGCTGTTTTTT
TRBV6-6	-	TRBD2	TRBJ2-1	CASTGGRDTNEQFF	TGTGCCAGCACCGGCGGGAGGGACACCAATGAGCAGTTCTTC
TRBV5-1	-	TRBD1	TRBJ1-3	CASSQGQSGNTIYF	TGCGCCAGCAGCCAGGGACAGTCTGGAAACACCATATATTTT
TRBV6-2/TRBV6-3	-	TRBD2	TRBJ2-7	CASSYRLRREAFNPGGYEQYF	TGTGCCAGCAGTTACAGACTCCGTAGGGAGGCCTTCAATCCGGGAGGCTACGAGCAGTACTTC
TRBV12-3/TRBV12-4	-	-	TRBJ1-1	CASSRQEPNTEAFF	TGTGCCAGCAGTCGACAGGAACCGAACACTGAAGCTTTCTTT
TRBV6-1	-	TRBD1	TRBJ1-3	CASFGTEGNTIYF	TGTGCCAGTTTCGGGACAGAGGGAAACACCATATATTTT
TRBV7-8	-	TRBD2	TRBJ2-3	CASSWSSGEVDTQYF	TGTGCCAGCAGCTGGTCTAGCGGGGAGGTGGATACGCAGTATTTT
TRBV2	-	TRBD2	TRBJ2-5	CASITSGETQYF	TGTGCCAGCATCACTAGCGGAGAGACCCAGTACTTC
TRBV6-1	few	-	TRBJ2-2	CASSARVTGPTGELFF	TGTGCCAGCAGTGCCCGGGTGACGGGGCCGACCGGGGAGCTGTTTTTT
TRBV29-1	-	-	TRBJ1-1	CSAQGQTNTEAFF	TGCAGCGCCCAGGGACAAACGAACACTGAAGCTTTCTTT
TRBV7-2	few	-	TRBJ2-7	CATMDGPSSYEQYF	TGTGCCACCATGGACGGACCTAGCTCCTACGAGCAGTACTTC
TRBV12-3/TRBV12-4	-	-	TRBJ2-3	CASSLSLPTDTQYF	TGTGCCAGCAGTTTGAGTCTACCGACAGATACGCAGTATTTT
TRBV15	-	-	TRBJ2-7	CATSRPRDQTYEQYF	TGTGCCACCAGCAGACCCCGGGACCAAACCTACGAGCAGTACTTC
TRBV12-3/TRBV12-4	-	-	TRBJ1-4	CASSSGDGVVTNEKLFF	TGTGCCAGCAGCTCAGGGGACGGAGTAGTAACTAATGAAAAACTGTTTTTT
TRBV6-8	-	TRBD2	TRBJ2-5	CASIDGTSETQYF	TGTGCCAGCATTGACGGGACTAGCGAGACCCAGTACTTC
TRBV7-2	-	-	TRBJ2-5	CASKKVQGEETQYF	TGTGCCAGCAAGAAGGTACAGGGAGAGGAGACCCAGTACTTC
TRBV6-2/TRBV6-3	-	TRBD2	TRBJ2-1	CASRGGGPLTEQFF	TGTGCCAGCCGGGGGGGGGGCCCCCTCACTGAGCAGTTCTTC
TRBV20-1	-	-	TRBJ1-3	CSASSSYSGNTIYF	TGCAGTGCTAGTTCCAGTTACTCTGGAAACACCATATATTTT
TRBV18	-	-	TRBJ1-2	CASSPQDYGYTF	TGTGCCAGCTCACCACAAGACTATGGCTACACCTTC
TRBV12-3/TRBV12-4	-	TRBD1	TRBJ2-3	CASSYGQAVNTQYF	TGTGCCAGCAGTTACGGACAGGCGGTAAATACGCAGTATTTT
TRBV6-6	few	TRBD1	TRBJ1-6	CASTYHFRDRDNSPLHF	TGTGCCAGCACCTACCATTTCCGGGACAGGGATAATTCACCCCTCCACTTT
TRBV24-1	few	-	TRBJ2-3	CATSDLPFTDTQYF	TGTGCCACCAGTGATTTGCCCTTCACAGATACGCAGTATTTT
TRBV2	few	-	TRBJ1-3	CASNSDSPPISIYF	TGTGCCAGCAATTCGGACAGCCCCCCGATAAGCATATATTTT
TRBV4-3	-	-	TRBJ2-5	CASSQDTPGLGETQYF	TGCGCCAGCAGCCAAGATACCCCGGGGCTTGGGGAGACCCAGTACTTC
TRBV12-5	-	-	TRBJ2-3	CASASRGGRVTDTQYF	TGTGCTAGTGCTTCGAGAGGGGGGCGAGTCACAGATACGCAGTATTTT
TRBV11-1	few	-	TRBJ1-2	CASSPLGQNYGYTF	TGTGCCAGCAGCCCCCTTGGCCAGAACTATGGCTACACCTTC
TRBV11-2	few	TRBD1	TRBJ1-1	CASSLQSGQGFEAFF	TGTGCCAGCAGCCTTCAATCGGGACAGGGGTTTGAAGCTTTCTTT
TRBV12-3/TRBV12-4	few	-	TRBJ1-3	CASSFPGAGTIYF	TGTGCCAGCAGTTTCCCGGGGGCGGGCACCATATATTTT
TRBV19	-	-	TRBJ1-2	CASSTPRVATYGYTF	TGTGCCAGTAGTACTCCAAGGGTGGCGACCTATGGCTACACCTTC
TRBV6-6	-	TRBD1	TRBJ2-5	CAGRQGATGTQYF	TGTGCCGGGAGACAGGGGGCCACGGGGACCCAGTACTTC
TRBV7-2	few	TRBD2	TRBJ2-3	CASSLKAGVGSTQYF	TGTGCCAGCAGCTTAAAAGCGGGAGTTGGGTCTACGCAGTATTTT
TRBV7-9	-	-	TRBJ2-2	CASSTEVGGTGELFF	TGTGCCAGCAGCACCGAAGTTGGGGGAACCGGGGAGCTGTTTTTT
TRBV2	few	TRBD1	TRBJ2-7	CASSGTGDNSYEQYF	TGTGCCAGCAGTGGGACAGGGGATAACTCCTACGAGCAGTACTTC
TRBV12-3/TRBV12-4	-	TRBD2	TRBJ2-7	CASSRLAGGMQYF	TGTGCCAGCAGCCGACTAGCGGGAGGGATGCAGTACTTC
TRBV7-9	-	-	TRBJ2-3	CASSLRGSLTDTQYF	TGTGCCAGCAGCTTACGGGGCAGCCTGACAGATACGCAGTATTTT
TRBV7-9	-	-	TRBJ2-2	CASSLGARGDTGELFF	TGTGCCAGCAGCTTAGGAGCCAGGGGCGACACCGGGGAGCTGTTTTTT
TRBV6-1	-	TRBD2	TRBJ2-1	CASSIGLAGYNEQFF	TGTGCCAGCAGTATAGGACTAGCGGGGTACAATGAGCAGTTCTTC
TRBV7-2	-	-	TRBJ1-2	CASSYSVGGYTF	TGTGCCAGCAGCTACAGTGTGGGCGGCTACACCTTC
TRBV7-3	few	-	TRBJ1-3	CASSPPGAEGNTIYF	TGTGCCAGCAGCCCACCGGGAGCTGAAGGAAACACCATATATTTT
TRBV20-1	-	-	TRBJ1-5	CSASVQGIQPQHF	TGCAGTGCCAGTGTACAGGGAATCCAGCCCCAGCATTTT
TRBV12-3/TRBV12-4	-	-	TRBJ1-4	CASSDEGPWGAGDEKLFF	TGTGCCAGCAGCGATGAAGGGCCCTGGGGGGCAGGCGATGAAAAACTGTTTTTT
TRBV7-9	few	-	TRBJ2-7	CASSTSRGPYEQYF	TGTGCCAGCAGCACCTCCCGCGGACCCTACGAGCAGTACTTC
TRBV7-6	-	-	TRBJ1-4	CASSLRVEEKLFF	TGTGCCAGCAGCTTAAGGGTCGAAGAAAAACTGTTTTTT
TRBV11-2	-	TRBD2	TRBJ2-1	CASSDILAGGPPYNEQFF	TGTGCCAGCAGCGACATACTAGCGGGAGGGCCCCCCTACAATGAGCAGTTCTTC